This T cell receptor beta chain comes out of a study of long-term antiretroviral therapy in people with HIV. Regarding the study as a whole: HIV repertoires spanned tighter CDR3 length ranges than controls did. Pre-ART expanded clones dominated the repertoire at every time point.

Worth noting for this clone: The antigen is unknown.

Cryopreserved PBMC samples of about 0.95-10 million cells were used for DNA extraction. This CDR3 comprises 13 residues. Germline V gene lookup returns CDR1 MNHEY and CDR2 SVGAGI. V was clipped by 0 bases and J by 5 bases, with 7 bases between them. A v3.0 immunoSEQ assay was performed at survey level. Method: immunoSEQ multiplex PCR; TCRdb's copy keeps in-frame clones and lacks some. The sample yields 20,000 to 25,000 clones, 80% to 85% seen once. Source: unsorted PBMCs, taken 1.2 years after starting antiretroviral therapy. This TCR was recovered from a woman between 40 and 50 years old with HIV. The chain couples TRBV6-5 to TRBJ1-2; D is uncertain. CDR3 sequence: CASSYSIGYGYTF. The CDR3 DNA reads as TGTGCCAGCAGTTACTCGATAGGGTATGGCTACACCTTC.